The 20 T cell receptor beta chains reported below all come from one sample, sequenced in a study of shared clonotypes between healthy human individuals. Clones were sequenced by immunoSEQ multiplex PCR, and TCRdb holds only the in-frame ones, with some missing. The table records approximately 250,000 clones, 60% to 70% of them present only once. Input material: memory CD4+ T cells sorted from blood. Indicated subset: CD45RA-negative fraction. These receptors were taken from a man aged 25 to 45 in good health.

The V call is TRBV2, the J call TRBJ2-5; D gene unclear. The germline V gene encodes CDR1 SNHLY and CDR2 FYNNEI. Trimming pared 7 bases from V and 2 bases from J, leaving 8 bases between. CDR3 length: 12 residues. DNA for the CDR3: TGTGCCAGCACTCGCATGCAAGAGACCCAGTACTTC. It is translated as CASTRMQETQYF.

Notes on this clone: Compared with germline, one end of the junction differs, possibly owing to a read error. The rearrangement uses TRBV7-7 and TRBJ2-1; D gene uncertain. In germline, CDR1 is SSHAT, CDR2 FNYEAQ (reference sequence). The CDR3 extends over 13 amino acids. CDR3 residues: CASSLERYNEQFF. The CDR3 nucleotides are TGTGCTAGCAGCTTGGAACGATACAATGAGCAGTTCTTC.

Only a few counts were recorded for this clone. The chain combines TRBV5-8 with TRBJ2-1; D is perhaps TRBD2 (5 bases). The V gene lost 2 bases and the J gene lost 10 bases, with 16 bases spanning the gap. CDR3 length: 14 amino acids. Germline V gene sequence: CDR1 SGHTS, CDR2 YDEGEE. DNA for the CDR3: TGTGCCAGCAGCTTCTTCCGGCAGCGGTTAGAGCAGTTCTTC. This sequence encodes CASSFFRQRLEQFF.

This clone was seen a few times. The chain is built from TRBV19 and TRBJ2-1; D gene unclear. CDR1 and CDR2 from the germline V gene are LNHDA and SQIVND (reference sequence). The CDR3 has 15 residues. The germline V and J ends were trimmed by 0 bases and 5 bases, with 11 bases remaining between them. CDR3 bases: TGTGCCAGTAGTATAGACCCCTCTATTGACAATGAGCAGTTCTTC. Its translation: CASSIDPSIDNEQFF.

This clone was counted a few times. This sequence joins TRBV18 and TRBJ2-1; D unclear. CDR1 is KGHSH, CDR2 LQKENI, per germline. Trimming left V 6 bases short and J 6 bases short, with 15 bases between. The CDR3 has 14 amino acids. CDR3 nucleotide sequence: TGTGCCAGCTCCGAACTGATTAGCTCCAATGAGCAGTTCTTC. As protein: CASSELISSNEQFF.

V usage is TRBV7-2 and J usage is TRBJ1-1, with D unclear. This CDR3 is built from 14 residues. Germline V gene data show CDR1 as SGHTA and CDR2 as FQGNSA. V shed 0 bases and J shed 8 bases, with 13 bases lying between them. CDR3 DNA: TGTGCCAGCAGCTTAGCTCCGGTCCCGGTAGAAGCTTTCTTT. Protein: CASSLAPVPVEAFF.

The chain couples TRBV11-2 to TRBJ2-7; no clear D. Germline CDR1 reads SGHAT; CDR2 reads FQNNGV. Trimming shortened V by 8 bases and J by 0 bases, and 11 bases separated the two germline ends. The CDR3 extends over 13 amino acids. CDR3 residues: CASRRLSSYEQYF. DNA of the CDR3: TGTGCCAGCCGGCGATTAAGCTCCTACGAGCAGTACTTC.

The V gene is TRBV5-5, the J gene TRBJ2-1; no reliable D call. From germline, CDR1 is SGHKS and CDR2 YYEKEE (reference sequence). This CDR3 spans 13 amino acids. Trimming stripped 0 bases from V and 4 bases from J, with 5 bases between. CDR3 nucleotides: TGTGCCAGCAGCTTGGGACCGTACAATGAGCAGTTCTTC. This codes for CASSLGPYNEQFF.

CDR3 sequence: CASSPQGGDEQFF. DNA for the CDR3: TGTGCCAGCTCACCACAGGGGGGGGATGAGCAGTTCTTC. This chain links TRBV18 with TRBJ2-1; D possibly corresponds to TRBD2 (7 bases). Per germline, CDR1 KGHSH and CDR2 LQKENI. Between the trimmed V and J ends, which lost 1 base and 8 bases, there was a span of 9 bases. The CDR3 has 13 residues.

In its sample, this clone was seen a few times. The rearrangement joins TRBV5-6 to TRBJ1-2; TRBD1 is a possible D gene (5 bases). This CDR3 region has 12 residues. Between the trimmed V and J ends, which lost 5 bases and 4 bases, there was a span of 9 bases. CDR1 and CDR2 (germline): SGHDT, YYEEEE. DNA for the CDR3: TGTGCCAGCAGTTCAGGGACCTATGGCTACACCTTC. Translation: CASSSGTYGYTF.

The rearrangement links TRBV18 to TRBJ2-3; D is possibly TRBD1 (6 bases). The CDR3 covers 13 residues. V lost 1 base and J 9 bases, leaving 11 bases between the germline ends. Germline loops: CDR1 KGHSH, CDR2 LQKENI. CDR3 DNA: TGTGCCAGCTCACCACGTCCACAGGGAACGCAGTATTTT. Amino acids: CASSPRPQGTQYF. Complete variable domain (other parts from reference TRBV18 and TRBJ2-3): NAGVMQNPRHLVRRRGQEARLRCSPMKGHSHVYWYRQLPEEGLKFMVYLQKENIIDESGMPKERFSAEFPKEGPSILRIQQVVRGDSAAYFCASSPRPQGTQYFGPGTRLTVL.

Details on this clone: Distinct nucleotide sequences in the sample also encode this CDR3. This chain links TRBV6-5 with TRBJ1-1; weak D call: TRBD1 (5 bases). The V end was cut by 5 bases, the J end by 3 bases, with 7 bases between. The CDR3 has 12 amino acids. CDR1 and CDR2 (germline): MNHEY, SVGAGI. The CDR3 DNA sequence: TGTGCCAGCAGTCCAGGGTACACTGAAGCTTTCTTT. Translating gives CASSPGYTEAFF.

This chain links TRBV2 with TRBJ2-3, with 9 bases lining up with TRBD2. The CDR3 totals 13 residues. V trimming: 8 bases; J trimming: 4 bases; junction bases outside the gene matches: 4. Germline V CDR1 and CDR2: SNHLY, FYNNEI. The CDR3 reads CASRIAGADTQYF. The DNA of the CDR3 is TGTGCCAGCCGGATAGCGGGAGCAGATACGCAGTATTTT.

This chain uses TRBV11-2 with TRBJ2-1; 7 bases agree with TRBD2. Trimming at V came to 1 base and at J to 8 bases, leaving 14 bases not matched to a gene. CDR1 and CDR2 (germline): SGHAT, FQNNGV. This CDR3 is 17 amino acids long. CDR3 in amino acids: CASSLGYGGIRSDEQFF. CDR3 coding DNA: TGTGCCAGCAGCTTAGGTTACGGGGGGATTCGTTCGGATGAGCAGTTCTTC.

The CDR3 DNA reads TGTGCCAGCAGCTTGGATGGGGCGGGGGAGACCCAGTACTTC. It yields the protein CASSLDGAGETQYF. V gene TRBV5-5 combines with J gene TRBJ2-5, with D perhaps TRBD2 (6 bases). The germline CDR1 and CDR2 sequences are SGHKS and YYEKEE (reference sequence). This CDR3 is 14 amino acids long. The V gene lost 0 bases and the J gene lost 5 bases, with 11 bases spanning the gap. The entire variable domain, with the rest obtained from reference TRBV5-5 and TRBJ2-5, is as follows: DAGVTQSPTHLIKTRGQQVTLRCSPISGHKSVSWYQQVLGQGPQFIFQYYEKEERGRGNFPDRFSARQFPNYSSELNVNALLLGDSALYLCASSLDGAGETQYFGPGTRLLVL.

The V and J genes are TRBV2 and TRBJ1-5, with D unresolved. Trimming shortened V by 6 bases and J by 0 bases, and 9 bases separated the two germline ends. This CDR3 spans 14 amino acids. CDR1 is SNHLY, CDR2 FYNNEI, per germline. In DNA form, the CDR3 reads TGTGCCAGCAGAATTCAAGTTAGCAATCAGCCCCAGCATTTT. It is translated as CASRIQVSNQPQHF.

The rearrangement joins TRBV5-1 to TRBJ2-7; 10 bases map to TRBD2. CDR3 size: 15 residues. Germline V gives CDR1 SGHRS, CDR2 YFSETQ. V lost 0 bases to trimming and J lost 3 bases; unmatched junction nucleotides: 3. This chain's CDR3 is CASSLASGRGYEQYF. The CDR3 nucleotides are TGCGCCAGCAGCTTGGCGAGCGGGAGGGGCTACGAGCAGTACTTC.

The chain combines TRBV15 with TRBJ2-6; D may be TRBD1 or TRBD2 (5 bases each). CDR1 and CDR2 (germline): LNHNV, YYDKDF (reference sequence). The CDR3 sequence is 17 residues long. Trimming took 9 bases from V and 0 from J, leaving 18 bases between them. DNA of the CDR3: TGTGCCACGACCCGATATGGGGGAAGCTCTGGGGCCAACGTCCTGACTTTC. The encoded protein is CATTRYGGSSGANVLTF.

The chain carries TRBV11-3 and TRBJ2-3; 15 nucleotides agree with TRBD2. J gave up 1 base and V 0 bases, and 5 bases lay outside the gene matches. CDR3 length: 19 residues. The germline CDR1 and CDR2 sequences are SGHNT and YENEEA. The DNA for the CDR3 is TGTGCCAGCAGCTTAGAAGGGACTAGCGGGAGGCAGGGCACAGATACGCAGTATTTT. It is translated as CASSLEGTSGRQGTDTQYF.

CDR3 coding DNA: TGCGCCAGCAGCCAAGAACGGGCCCCCTCGGCCGAGCAGTACTTC. This gives the protein CASSQERAPSAEQYF. J is TRBJ2-7 and V is TRBV4-3; D unclear. The germline V and J ends were trimmed by 0 bases and 6 bases, with 15 bases remaining between them. The length of the CDR3 is 15 residues. Germline V gene sequence: CDR1 LGHNA, CDR2 YSLEER.